One sample yielded the 24 T cell receptor beta chains listed below, sequenced in a study of blood T cell repertoires in COVID-19. Data came from immunoSEQ multiplex PCR; TCRdb stores just in-frame clones and leaves some out. The profile shows approximately 60,000 clones, roughly 80% of them singletons. The sequencing input was peripheral blood. These receptors were taken from a man aged 55 to 69 with acute or convalescent COVID-19.

In this sample, this clone turned up once. This chain uses TRBV24-1 with TRBJ2-1; D may be TRBD2 (6 bases). The CDR3 is made up of 16 amino acids. V lost 6 bases and J 0 bases, leaving 14 bases between the germline ends. Looked up from germline, CDR1 is KGHDR and CDR2 is SFDVKD. As DNA, the CDR3 is TGTGCCACCAGTTCCGGGGCGGGAATCTCCTACAATGAGCAGTTCTTC. Translation gives CATSSGAGISYNEQFF.

A few counts support this clone. The chain has TRBV24-1 and TRBJ2-1; 10 bases line up with TRBD2. This CDR3 is 17 amino acids long. Germline trimming cut 4 bases from V and 4 bases from J; bases unmatched to any gene: 9. Germline V lookup: CDR1 KGHDR, CDR2 SFDVKD. DNA for the CDR3: TGTGCCACCAGTGACAAGACTAGCGGGCTGCTTTACAATGAGCAGTTCTTC. Amino acid sequence: CATSDKTSGLLYNEQFF.

V is TRBV30 and J is TRBJ1-4; weak D call: TRBD1 (6 bases). V lost 5 bases, J lost 0 bases, and 10 bases lay in between. The CDR3 loop spans 14 amino acids. CDR1 is GTSNPN, CDR2 SVGIG, per germline (reference sequence). DNA for the CDR3: TGTGCCTGGGGACAGATTGCAACTAATGAAAAACTGTTTTTT. Its protein is CAWGQIATNEKLFF.

Only one count was recorded for this clone. The V gene is TRBV7-9, the J gene TRBJ2-3; 10 bases match TRBD2. Germline V gene data show CDR1 as SEHNR and CDR2 as FQNEAQ (reference sequence). The CDR3 contains 16 residues. With V trimmed by 3 bases and J by 5 bases, 8 bases remained unmatched. CDR3 sequence (DNA): TGTGCCAGCAGCTTTTTAGCGGGAGGTGTGAGAGATACGCAGTATTTT. Its translation is CASSFLAGGVRDTQYF.

V is TRBV2 and J is TRBJ1-5; D is ambiguous. The CDR3 sequence is 15 residues long. V lost 2 bases and J 5 bases, leaving 13 bases between the germline ends. Germline CDR1 SNHLY, CDR2 FYNNEI. The CDR3 sequence: CASSERPFADQPQHF. CDR3 DNA sequence: TGTGCCAGCAGTGAAAGGCCCTTTGCGGATCAGCCCCAGCATTTT.

J is TRBJ2-7 and V is TRBV7-2; no clear D. Germline values: CDR1 SGHTA, CDR2 FQGNSA. V was cut by 5 bases and J by 7 bases, with 15 bases left in between. This CDR3 spans 13 amino acids. CDR3 protein: CASSHRLTGEQYF. In nucleotides, the CDR3 is TGTGCCAGCAGCCATCGACTCACCGGGGAGCAGTACTTC. Combining the CDR3 with reference TRBV7-2 and TRBJ2-7 gives the whole variable domain GAGVSQSPSNKVTEKGKDVELRCDPISGHTALYWYRQSLGQGLEFLIYFQGNSAPDKSGLPSDRFSAERTGGSVSTLTIQRTQQEDSAVYLCASSHRLTGEQYFGPGTRLTVT.

The sample holds a few counts of this clone. The chain combines TRBV4-3 with TRBJ1-1, with 10 bases that match TRBD1. Germline V lookup: CDR1 LGHNA, CDR2 YSLEER. J lost 2 bases, V lost 1 base, and 7 bases had no gene match. The CDR3 covers 17 residues. CDR3 coding DNA: TGCGCCAGCAGCCAAGCGACAGGGGGCGTGGGAAACACTGAAGCTTTCTTT. Translated: CASSQATGGVGNTEAFF.

This clone was observed a single time. This sequence joins TRBV27 and TRBJ2-4; 9 bases map to TRBD1. In germline, CDR1 is MNHEY, CDR2 SMNVEV (reference sequence). Trimming cost V 5 bases and J 5 bases; bases outside gene matches: 7. The CDR3 loop spans 15 amino acids. CDR3: CASSPTGGLQNIQYF. The CDR3 bases are TGTGCCAGCAGTCCGACAGGGGGGTTACAAAACATTCAGTACTTC.

This chain links TRBV9 with TRBJ1-2, with 9 nucleotides matching TRBD1. The ends lost 4 bases at V and 5 bases at J; junction bases unmatched: 3. This CDR3 has 13 residues. Looked up from germline, CDR1 is SGDLS and CDR2 is YYNGEE. The CDR3 nucleotides are TGTGCCAGCAGCTTGGGGACAGGGTATGGCTACACCTTC. As protein: CASSLGTGYGYTF.

This clone has a handful of counts. CDR3 DNA sequence: TGTGCCAGCAGCCAGCAGGGGATCGATGAAGCTTTCTTT. This sequence encodes CASSQQGIDEAFF. The chain links TRBV3-1 (or the pseudogene TRBV3-2) to TRBJ1-1, with D possibly being TRBD1 (6 bases). CDR3 length: 13 amino acids. V was cut by 3 bases and J by 7 bases, with 12 bases left in between. Germline V gene lookup returns CDR1 LGHDT and CDR2 YNNKEL (reference sequence).

The chain recombines TRBV7-3 with TRBJ2-3; 10 bases match TRBD1. The CDR3 sequence is 15 residues long. After removal of 5 bases from V and 1 base from J, the junction contained 3 bases not matched to a gene. Germline values: CDR1 SGHTA, CDR2 FQGTGA. CDR3 in DNA: TGTGCCAGCAGCAGCGGACAGGGGGGCACAGATACGCAGTATTTT. Encoded protein: CASSSGQGGTDTQYF.

The genes are TRBV6-1 and TRBJ2-3, with D tentatively TRBD1 (5 bases). From germline, CDR1 is MNHNS and CDR2 SASEGT. Trimming removed 2 bases at V and 4 bases at J, with 13 bases between. This CDR3 contains 15 residues. CDR3: CASSENPRAPDTQYF. The CDR3 DNA sequence: TGTGCCAGCAGTGAAAATCCCAGGGCCCCAGATACGCAGTATTTT.

The CDR3 bases are TGTGCCAGCAGTCCCCAGGGCTGGGAGACCCAGTACTTC. It yields the protein CASSPQGWETQYF. The chain uses TRBV6-5 and TRBJ2-5; tentatively, D is TRBD1 (5 bases). This CDR3 has 13 residues. CDR1 is MNHEY and CDR2 is SVGAGI in the germline V gene. Deletions cut 5 bases from V and 5 bases from J, with 12 bases between.

J is TRBJ2-1 and V is TRBV5-1; a weak D match, TRBD1 (6 bases). CDR1 and CDR2 (germline): SGHRS, YFSETQ. The CDR3 has 17 amino acids. The V and J ends lost 4 bases and 0 bases respectively, with 17 bases between them. This CDR3 reads CASSAYPGALSYNEQFF. CDR3 bases: TGCGCCAGCAGCGCCTACCCAGGGGCCCTCTCCTACAATGAGCAGTTCTTC.

This chain uses TRBV6-5 with TRBJ1-6; perhaps TRBD1 as D (5 bases). Trimming took off 5 bases at V and 14 bases at J, with 19 bases between the two ends. The CDR3 sequence is 14 residues long. CDR1 is MNHEY and CDR2 is SVGAGI in the germline V gene. CDR3 sequence (DNA): TGTGCCAGCAGTCGTCGCGGGGCCCTTTTAGCCCTCCACTTT. Translation: CASSRRGALLALHF.

The chain combines TRBV28 with TRBJ1-2; D ambiguous. Trimming shortened V by 4 bases and J by 0 bases, and 12 bases separated the two germline ends. The CDR3 length is 15 residues. Per germline, CDR1 MDHEN and CDR2 SYDVKM. Here the CDR3 reads CASSSSAIPNYGYTF. The CDR3 DNA reads as TGTGCCAGCAGTTCCTCCGCTATTCCTAACTATGGCTACACCTTC.

This rearrangement joins TRBV7-3 to TRBJ1-1; D not resolved. The CDR3 has 14 amino acids. V shed 3 bases and J shed 4 bases, with 12 bases lying between them. Germline lookup yields CDR1 SGHTA and CDR2 FQGTGA. The CDR3 loop is CASSLGARSTEAFF. Here the CDR3 DNA reads TGTGCCAGCAGCTTGGGAGCCCGGAGCACTGAAGCTTTCTTT.

This chain uses TRBV10-3 with TRBJ1-1; D ambiguous. Trimming removed 10 bases from V and 11 bases from J, with 17 bases in between. Germline V CDR1 and CDR2: ENHRY, SYGVKD. The CDR3 contains 11 residues. CDR3 bases: TGTGCCACCATCAATAGTAGGCGGGCTTTCTTT. This translates into CATINSRRAFF.

The count of this clone is one. This chain connects TRBV27 to TRBJ2-1; 15 bases fit TRBD2. This CDR3 has 20 amino acids. With V trimmed by 3 bases and J by 1 base, 10 bases remained unmatched. Germline CDR1 and CDR2: MNHEY and SMNVEV (reference sequence). The CDR3, as DNA: TGTGCCAGCAGTTTTTCGGGCTTGGGACTAGCGGGAGGATCCTACAATGAGCAGTTCTTC. Translating it yields CASSFSGLGLAGGSYNEQFF.

In this sample, this clone turned up a few times. V usage is TRBV19 and J usage is TRBJ1-1; perhaps TRBD1 as D (6 bases). The ends were cut back, 6 bases at V and 1 base at J, with 15 bases in the middle. Germline V gene sequence: CDR1 LNHDA, CDR2 SQIVND (reference sequence). The CDR3 has 15 amino acids. The CDR3 DNA sequence: TGTGCCAGTAGCCATCCCTGGGACACGAACACTGAAGCTTTCTTT. Translation: CASSHPWDTNTEAFF.

CDR3: CASSPNRGEQFF. CDR3 sequence (DNA): TGCGCCAGCAGCCCGAACAGGGGTGAGCAGTTCTTC. This chain joins TRBV4-3 and TRBJ2-1; TRBD1 matches 7 bases. In germline, CDR1 is LGHNA, CDR2 YSLEER. The CDR3 is 12 amino acids. The junction had 3 bases not matched to a gene; V was cut back by 4 bases and J by 9 bases.

The chain has TRBV7-8 and TRBJ2-2, with TRBD2 identical over 9 bases. The CDR3 has 18 amino acids. Germline trimming cut 1 base from V and 5 bases from J; bases unmatched to any gene: 11. Germline values: CDR1 SGHVS, CDR2 FQNEAQ. The chain's CDR3 is CASSLGGSGSSGTGELFF. CDR3 nucleotides: TGTGCCAGCAGCTTAGGCGGTAGCGGGAGTTCCGGGACCGGGGAGCTGTTTTTT. Full variable domain (rest looked up from reference TRBV7-8 and TRBJ2-2): GAGVSQSPRYKVAKRGQDVALRCDPISGHVSLFWYQQALGQGPEFLTYFQNEAQLDKSGLPSDRFFAERPEGSVSTLKIQRTQQEDSAVYLCASSLGGSGSSGTGELFFGEGSRLTVL.

The chain combines TRBV7-9 with TRBJ2-1; 12 bases match TRBD2. The germline gives CDR1 SEHNR, CDR2 FQNEAQ (reference sequence). CDR3 size: 16 residues. Germline trimming cut 4 bases from V and 4 bases from J; bases unmatched to any gene: 5. As DNA, the CDR3 is TGTGCCAGCAGCTACGGAGGACTAGCGGGGTACAATGAGCAGTTCTTC. It encodes CASSYGGLAGYNEQFF.

This chain connects TRBV9 to TRBJ1-1; D is undetermined. CDR3 length: 13 residues. Looked up from germline, CDR1 is SGDLS and CDR2 is YYNGEE. Trimming removed 4 bases from V and 1 base from J, with 8 bases in between. The CDR3 coding sequence is TGTGCCAGCAGCCCAAGACAGAACACTGAAGCTTTCTTT. It encodes CASSPRQNTEAFF.